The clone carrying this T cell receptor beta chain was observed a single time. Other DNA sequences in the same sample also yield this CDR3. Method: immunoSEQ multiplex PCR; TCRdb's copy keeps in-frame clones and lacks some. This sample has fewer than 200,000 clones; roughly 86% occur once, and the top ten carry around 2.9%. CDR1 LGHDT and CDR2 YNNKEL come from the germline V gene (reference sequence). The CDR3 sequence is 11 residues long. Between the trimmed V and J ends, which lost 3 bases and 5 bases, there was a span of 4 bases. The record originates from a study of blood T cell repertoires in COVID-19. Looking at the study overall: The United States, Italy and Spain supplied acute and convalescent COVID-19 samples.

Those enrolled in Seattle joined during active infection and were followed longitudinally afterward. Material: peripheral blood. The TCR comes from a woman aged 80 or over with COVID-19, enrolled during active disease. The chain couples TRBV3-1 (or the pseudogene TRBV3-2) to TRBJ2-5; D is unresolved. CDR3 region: CASSQRETQYF. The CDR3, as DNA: TGTGCCAGCAGCCAGCGGGAGACCCAGTACTTC.